This record looks at one T cell receptor (beta chain) sequence and its context. The antigen remains undetermined. The sample originates from a study of siplizumab effects on memory and regulatory T cells. Study-wide results and caveats: Unstimulated naive T cells seemed to show more diversity than memory cells did, and they also seemed to be among the major contributors to the alloresponse.

Germline CDR1 SGHTA, CDR2 FQGNSA. This CDR3 is 14 amino acids long. Trimming stripped 4 bases from V and 4 bases from J, with 13 bases between. Some clones are missing from TCRdb's copy, which holds only in-frame ones; the method was immunoSEQ multiplex PCR. The data contain 94,000 or so clones, more than 85% of them singletons. The sample consisted of CD8+ T cells sorted from blood. The J gene is TRBJ1-1, the V gene TRBV7-2; D is uncertain. This sequence was found in a human donor in good health. As DNA, the CDR3 is TGTGCCAGCAGCTGGGCGGGAATGGCCACTGAAGCTTTCTTT. Residues: CASSWAGMATEAFF.